This TCR beta chain was retrieved from a study of blood T cell repertoires in COVID-19 (dated by TCRdb to 2018 to 2021). Notes on the research overall: Collaborator samples came from the United States, Italy and Spain and covered acute and convalescent phases of COVID-19. Where HLA class I and class II types were available, the types were taken from metadata supplied by the sample provider, not from assay-based typing. A de-identified subject ID, COVID-19 status, age in years and sex were almost always included in the sample metadata. Subjects who had been exposed to COVID-19, were actively infected with it, or had recovered from it provided the deeply sampled blood TCRbeta repertoires that made up the dataset. Samples came from the ongoing ImmuneRACE study (first 160 participants) plus 1,254 subjects from 6 global collaborators. The prospective study material was composed of cDNA or gDNA derived from T cells, B-cell-depleted T cells, or PBMCs. A freely available public database, intended as a resource for researchers studying the immune response to SARS-CoV-2, is where the repertoires were released.

Each collaborating institution followed its own protocols to collect whole blood in K2EDTA tubes. For TCRbeta analysis, collaborators shipped samples as frozen whole blood, isolated PBMCs, or DNA extracted from either of those sample types. This clone was seen a few times. This receptor's antigen is unknown. The sample holds no much larger clone one base away, and base qualities are not on file. Overall study outcomes, separate from this receptor: How much clinical and demographic metadata was included differed by source and by participant, and the metadata was provided uncurated.

TCRbeta CDR3 regions were amplified from genomic DNA by means of the immunoSEQ Assay, a bias-controlled multiplex PCR. The original pipeline was this. Nucleated cell counts per sample were estimated from amplification of reference gene primers within the assay. To quantify the absolute abundance of each unique TCRbeta CDR3 rearrangement, sequence reads were collapsed and filtered. For each sample, productive Simpson clonality was calculated as the square root of Simpson's diversity index over productive rearrangements. TCRdb retrieved this table from immuneACCESS and kept in-frame rearrangements only. Not all clones are present; in checked studies, unresolved V genes account for under half, and no reason is known for the remainder. V, J and clone size are those of that table, while D and trimming were read from the DNA. This sample holds 45,000 to 55,000 clones; around four fifths were observed only once. The biggest ten clones account for 2.6% of the sample.

The CDR3, cysteine through phenylalanine, is 13 amino acids long. Only the CDR3 DNA is retained, 39 bases long and in frame from the first base. V is clipped by 3 bases and J by 5 bases, and the sequence between their germline boundaries is 10 bases long. From a lookup of the germline V gene, CDR1 and CDR2 are KGHSH and LQKENI. This receptor was identified in a man aged 45 to 65 with acute or convalescent COVID-19. The chain couples TRBV18 to TRBJ2-5; no D gene can be assigned with confidence. Sample: peripheral blood. The CDR3 region reads CASSPDGWETQYF. The nucleotide sequence reads as follows: TGTGCCAGCTCACCCGACGGGTGGGAGACCCAGTACTTC.